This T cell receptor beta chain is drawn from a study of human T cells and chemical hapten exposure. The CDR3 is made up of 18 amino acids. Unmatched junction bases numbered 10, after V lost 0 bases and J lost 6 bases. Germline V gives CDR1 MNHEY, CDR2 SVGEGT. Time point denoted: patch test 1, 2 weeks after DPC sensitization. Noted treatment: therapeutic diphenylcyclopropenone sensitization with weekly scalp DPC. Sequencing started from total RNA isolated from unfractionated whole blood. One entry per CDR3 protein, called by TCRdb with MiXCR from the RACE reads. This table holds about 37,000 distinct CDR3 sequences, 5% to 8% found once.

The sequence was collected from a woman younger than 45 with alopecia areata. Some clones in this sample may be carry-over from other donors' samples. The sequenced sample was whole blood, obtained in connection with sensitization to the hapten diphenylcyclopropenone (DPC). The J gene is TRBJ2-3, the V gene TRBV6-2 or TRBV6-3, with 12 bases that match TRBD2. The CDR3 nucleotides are TGTGCCAGCAGTTACTCGAGGCTAGCGGGGGGGATCCCCGATACGCAGTATTTT. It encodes CASSYSRLAGGIPDTQYF.